This T cell receptor (beta chain) originates from a study of T-cell memory formation after mild COVID-19. For the study at large: In these data, TCR clusters were largely donor specific.

One entry per CDR3 protein, called by TCRdb with MiXCR from the 5' RACE reads. The table has roughly 310,000 distinct CDR3 sequences, approximately 15% seen once; the top ten hold around 22%. This clonotype came up a few times. Its specificity is not known. General study results and limits: Some responding clones appeared in pre-infection memory, suggesting cross-reactive memory joined.

This CDR3 spans 17 amino acids. J lost 3 bases, V lost 5 bases, and 9 bases had no gene match. Germline V gives CDR1 SGHTA, CDR2 FQGNSA. The V and J genes are TRBV7-2 and TRBJ2-2; 10 bases are a match to TRBD2. The specimen sequenced was PBMCs or a T cell subset sorted from them (not recorded which). The receptor comes from a man aged 18 to 29 who had mild COVID-19 (a few samples of this study predate the infection). Cell type and time point are not known. In DNA form, the CDR3 reads TGTGCCAGCAGCCGAGAGCGCAGCGGGGGGGACACCGGGGAGCTGTTTTTT. Translated: CASSRERSGGDTGELFF.